The T cell receptor beta chain described here comes from a study of blood T cells in healthy people across ages. The CDR3 extends over 13 amino acids. Germline CDR1 MNHEY, CDR2 SVGEGT. Unmatched junction bases numbered 7, after V lost 7 bases and J lost 8 bases. This clonotype occurred a few times. Sample-barcoded 5' priming and a J-beta primer mix drove a second PCR of about 6 to 12 cycles. One entry per CDR3 protein results from TCRdb running MiXCR on the 5' RACE reads. The sample records around 990,000 distinct CDR3 sequences, more than 30% being singletons. The TCR comes from a man between 18 and 35 years old in good health. This chain links TRBV6-2 or TRBV6-3 with TRBJ2-1; TRBD1 matches 8 bases. The sample was blood. Here the CDR3 reads CASKTTGGDEQFF. Written as DNA, the CDR3 is TGTGCCAGCAAGACAACAGGGGGTGATGAGCAGTTCTTC.